The 32 T cell receptor beta chains listed next were all sequenced from one sample in a study of cytomegalovirus exposure and HLA in healthy donors (dated by TCRdb to 2016 to 2017). Libraries were constructed by the immunoSEQ multiplex PCR assay. A mixture of 60 forward primers for TCR Vbeta segments and 13 reverse primers for TCR Jbeta segments was used in the multiplex PCR. TCRdb limited this immuneACCESS table to in-frame rearrangements with V and J called. A share of clones is missing; checked studies link under half to unresolved V genes, and the rest is unexplained. This sample has roughly 100,000 clones in its table, and about 9.5% of those were observed once. The ten biggest clones cover less than 6% of the sample. What was sequenced was PBMCs. These receptors all stem from a man in his forties in good health and CMV-seropositive.

This clone was picked up a small number of times. This rearrangement joins TRBV7-3 to TRBJ2-1; maybe TRBD2 (6 bases). V was clipped by 2 bases and J by 0 bases, with 14 bases between them. The CDR3 extends over 17 amino acids. Germline values: CDR1 SGHTA, CDR2 FQGTGA. The CDR3 DNA sequence: TGTGCCAGCAGCTTATACGGGACGGGGGACTCCTACAATGAGCAGTTCTTC. Its protein product is CASSLYGTGDSYNEQFF.

The genes are TRBV5-1 and TRBJ2-1, with a weak D call TRBD2 (6 bases). The CDR3 runs to 16 residues. CDR1 SGHRS and CDR2 YFSETQ come from the germline V gene. Trimming took 4 bases from V and 0 from J, leaving 14 bases between them. The CDR3 DNA is TGCGCCAGCAGCCCCTTACGGGACTCCTCCTACAATGAGCAGTTCTTC. Its protein product is CASSPLRDSSYNEQFF.

This sequence joins TRBV6-6 and TRBJ1-5; a possible D gene is TRBD1 (6 bases). V was clipped by 5 bases and J by 2 bases, with 13 bases between them. The CDR3 is 15 residues long. CDR1 and CDR2 (germline): MNHNY, SVGAGI (reference sequence). As DNA, the CDR3 is TGTGCCAGCAGTGGGGACAAGGTGGGCAATCAGCCCCAGCATTTT. Amino acid sequence: CASSGDKVGNQPQHF.

This chain joins TRBV10-3 and TRBJ2-1, with 7 bases matching TRBD2. Looked up from germline, CDR1 is ENHRY and CDR2 is SYGVKD. The CDR3 spans 14 residues. V trimming: 4 bases; J trimming: 3 bases; junction bases outside the gene matches: 3. The CDR3 here is CAISVSGNYNEQFF. The CDR3 nucleotides read TGTGCCATCAGTGTGAGCGGGAACTACAATGAGCAGTTCTTC.

This clone was seen only a few times. This sequence joins TRBV30 and TRBJ1-1; D unclear. The germline CDR1 and CDR2 sequences are GTSNPN and SVGIG (reference sequence). There are 13 residues in the CDR3. V gave up 2 bases and J gave up 5 bases, with 12 bases separating them. CDR3 sequence reads: CAWSLGEATEAFF. The CDR3 nucleotides are TGTGCCTGGAGTCTCGGGGAGGCAACTGAAGCTTTCTTT.

The sample holds a few counts of this clone. This chain connects TRBV5-4 to TRBJ2-1; 11 positions agree with TRBD2. The CDR3 length is 16 residues. Trimming took 4 bases from V and 4 from J; bases not matched to a gene: 7. In germline, CDR1 is SGHNT, CDR2 YYREEE (reference sequence). Here the CDR3 DNA reads TGTGCCAGCAGCGGCGGACTAGCGGGCCTTTACAATGAGCAGTTCTTC. As protein: CASSGGLAGLYNEQFF.

This clone was counted between two and nine times. V and J are TRBV28 and TRBJ1-2, with D possibly being TRBD1 (6 bases). The CDR3 spans 11 residues. V dropped 10 bases and J dropped 7 bases, with 13 bases sitting between them. Germline V gives CDR1 MDHEN, CDR2 SYDVKM. The DNA for the CDR3 is TGTGCCACCGTACAGGGTCTTGGCTACACCTTC. Its translation: CATVQGLGYTF.

There are a few counts of this clone. This CDR3 fails to terminate in the conserved phenylalanine or tryptophan, so it likely reflects a read error. Because the CDR3's place on the DNA is in doubt, the DNA is left out and the CDR3 is given as listed by TCRdb. The chain combines TRBV30 with TRBJ1-1; the tabulated D call, TRBD1, remains unverified against the DNA. Germline V gene sequence: CDR1 GTSNPN, CDR2 SVGIG (reference sequence). The CDR3 comprises 12 residues, both ends counted. CDR3 region: CAWIVGAGATGL.

This clone has ten or more counts. This chain uses TRBV10-1 with TRBJ2-7; D might be TRBD1 (5 bases). The CDR3 sequence is 13 residues long. V shed 2 bases and J shed 4 bases, with 9 bases lying between them. The germline V gene has CDR1 WNHNN and CDR2 SYGVQD (reference sequence). The chain's CDR3 is CASSEDSTYEQYF. Here the CDR3 DNA reads TGCGCCAGCAGTGAGGACAGTACATACGAGCAGTACTTC.

This clone was seen only once. The chain couples TRBV9 to TRBJ2-1; 12 nucleotides align to TRBD2. CDR3 size: 15 residues. Germline-derived CDR1 and CDR2 are SGDLS and YYNGEE. V dropped 0 bases and J dropped 9; count of bases not matched to a gene: 4. CDR3 nucleotides: TGTGCCAGCAGCGTAGAGGCTAGCGGGGGGGTTGAGCAGTTCTTC. This encodes CASSVEASGGVEQFF.

Only a few counts were recorded for this clone. The gene calls are TRBV6-5 and TRBJ2-1, with a weak D call TRBD1 (6 bases). Germline CDR1 and CDR2: MNHEY and SVGAGI. CDR3 length equals 15 residues. V gave up 0 bases and J gave up 6 bases, with 12 bases separating them. The CDR3 DNA is TGTGCCAGCAGTTACTCGACAGGCCACCCCAATGAGCAGTTCTTC. It specifies CASSYSTGHPNEQFF.

This clone was seen at least ten times. The rearrangement links TRBV28 to TRBJ1-2; possibly TRBD1 for D (6 bases). CDR3 length equals 19 residues. The germline V gene has CDR1 MDHEN and CDR2 SYDVKM. V lost 8 bases and J lost 3, with 31 bases in between. Here the CDR3 reads CASYPSPWGLGGRDYGYTF. The CDR3 DNA reads as TGTGCCAGCTATCCTAGCCCCTGGGGGCTGGGAGGGAGGGACTATGGCTACACCTTC.

The CDR3 DNA reads TGTGCCAGCAGTGTCAGCGGAAAAAACATTCAGTACTTC. It encodes CASSVSGKNIQYF. The gene calls are TRBV27 and TRBJ2-4, with D possibly being TRBD2 (5 bases). The CDR3 length is 13 residues. V lost 5 bases and J lost 4, with 9 bases in between. Germline CDR1 is MNHEY and CDR2 is SMNVEV (reference sequence).

Only a few counts were recorded for this clone. This rearrangement joins TRBV7-9 to TRBJ2-1; D ambiguous. CDR3 length: 11 amino acids. Germline lookup yields CDR1 SEHNR and CDR2 FQNEAQ (reference sequence). The germline V and J ends were trimmed by 5 bases and 13 bases, with 12 bases remaining between them. The chain's CDR3 is CASSPSVFQFF. DNA of the CDR3: TGTGCCAGCAGCCCTTCAGTATTTCAGTTCTTC.

This clone was counted a few times. The chain combines TRBV5-5 with TRBJ2-7, with D hard to call. V gave up 0 bases and J gave up 3 bases, with 4 bases separating them. CDR1 is SGHKS and CDR2 is YYEKEE in the germline V gene (reference sequence). This CDR3 spans 12 amino acids. The CDR3: CASSLDFYEQYF. DNA for the CDR3: TGTGCCAGCAGCTTGGACTTCTACGAGCAGTACTTC.

The V and J genes are TRBV19 and TRBJ2-3; D remains unclear. This CDR3 spans 12 amino acids. V was cut by 4 bases and J by 3 bases, with 5 bases left in between. Germline values: CDR1 LNHDA, CDR2 SQIVND (reference sequence). CDR3 sequence reads: CASSTGTDTQYF. The CDR3 nucleotides are TGTGCCAGTAGTACCGGGACAGATACGCAGTATTTT.

The sample holds a few counts of this clone. V and J are TRBV28 and TRBJ1-2; no firm D call. Trimming shortened V by 7 bases and J by 7 bases, and 19 bases separated the two germline ends. Looked up from germline, CDR1 is MDHEN and CDR2 is SYDVKM. This CDR3 has 14 amino acids. The CDR3 nucleotides read TGTGCCAGCAAGACACCGGGGAGTAGCAGTGGCTACACCTTC. Amino acids: CASKTPGSSSGYTF.

The V gene is TRBV2, the J gene TRBJ2-1, with a weak D call TRBD2 (6 bases). The V and J ends lost 3 bases and 4 bases respectively, with 13 bases between them. The CDR3 is 15 residues long. Germline CDR1 and CDR2: SNHLY and FYNNEI. CDR3 sequence: CASSESGGNYNEQFF. The CDR3 region has the DNA TGTGCCAGCAGTGAGTCCGGCGGGAATTACAATGAGCAGTTCTTC. The entire variable domain, with the rest obtained from reference TRBV2 and TRBJ2-1, is as follows: EPEVTQTPSHQVTQMGQEVILRCVPISNHLYFYWYRQILGQKVEFLVSFYNNEISEKSEIFDDQFSVERPDGSNFTLKIRSTKLEDSAMYFCASSESGGNYNEQFFGPGTRLTVL.

The rearrangement joins TRBV7-9 to TRBJ2-5, with TRBD2 matching over 7 bases. This CDR3 is built from 13 residues. V lost 7 bases, J lost 5 bases, and 7 bases stayed unmatched. Germline loops: CDR1 SEHNR, CDR2 FQNEAQ (reference sequence). This chain's CDR3 is CASNPGGGETQYF. The CDR3, as DNA: TGTGCCAGCAACCCCGGCGGGGGTGAGACCCAGTACTTC.

This clone was seen a handful of times. Here the CDR3 DNA reads TGTGCCAGCAGGCAGACAGTGAACACTGAAGCTTTCTTT. Amino acid sequence: CASRQTVNTEAFF. This chain joins TRBV6-1 and TRBJ1-1; perhaps TRBD1 as D (5 bases). The V and J ends lost 6 bases and 0 bases respectively, with 8 bases between them. The CDR3 is made up of 13 amino acids. Germline V gene lookup returns CDR1 MNHNS and CDR2 SASEGT.

The chain joins TRBV4-2 to TRBJ2-2; the D gene is possibly TRBD2 (5 bases). Germline V gene data show CDR1 as LGHNA and CDR2 as YNFKEQ. CDR3 length: 15 residues. The V and J ends lost 0 bases and 8 bases respectively, with 13 bases between them. CDR3 protein: CASSQDSGGGGELFF. As DNA, the CDR3 is TGTGCCAGCAGCCAAGATTCAGGTGGAGGAGGGGAGCTGTTTTTT.

In its sample, this clone was seen a few times. The chain has TRBV6-6 and TRBJ1-5, with TRBD1 as a possible D gene (5 bases). This CDR3 is 13 amino acids long. V dropped 4 bases and J dropped 6 bases, with 10 bases sitting between them. CDR1 is MNHNY and CDR2 is SVGAGI in the germline V gene (reference sequence). CDR3 protein: CASSSGFGQPQHF. CDR3 nucleotide sequence: TGTGCCAGCAGTTCAGGGTTCGGTCAGCCCCAGCATTTT.

The chain uses TRBV9 and TRBJ2-7; tentatively, D is TRBD2 (6 bases). This CDR3 is built from 16 residues. V gave up 3 bases and J gave up 0 bases, with 16 bases separating them. The germline V gene has CDR1 SGDLS and CDR2 YYNGEE. This chain's CDR3 is CASSERGLRPSYEQYF. As DNA, the CDR3 is TGTGCCAGCAGCGAACGAGGACTACGTCCCTCCTACGAGCAGTACTTC. Full variable domain (missing parts from reference TRBV9 and TRBJ2-7): DSGVTQTPKHLITATGQRVTLRCSPRSGDLSVYWYQQSLDQGLQFLIQYYNGEERAKGNILERFSAQQFPDLHSELNLSSLELGDSALYFCASSERGLRPSYEQYFGPGTRLTVT.

A few counts support this clone. The CDR3 region has the DNA TGTGCCAGTAGTATTAGGCTAGCTGAGATAGATACGCAGTATTTT. As protein: CASSIRLAEIDTQYF. This chain uses TRBV19 with TRBJ2-3, with TRBD2 as a possible D gene (5 bases). This CDR3 contains 15 residues. Per the germline V gene, CDR1 is LNHDA and CDR2 is SQIVND (reference sequence). Trimming pared 3 bases from V and 5 bases from J, leaving 15 bases between.

As concerns this clone: The junction and the germline gene differ at one end; a read error may be behind it. The rearrangement uses TRBV11-3 and TRBJ2-6, with TRBD1 as a possible D gene (5 bases). In germline, CDR1 is SGHNT, CDR2 YENEEA. This CDR3 comprises 15 residues. CDR3 amino acids: CASKPRSSGANFLTF. CDR3 nucleotide sequence: TGTGCCAGCAAACCCAGAAGCTCTGGGGCCAACTTCCTGACTTTC.

In its sample, this clone was seen a few times. The J gene is TRBJ2-3, the V gene TRBV18; 11 bases agree with TRBD1. Losses at the gene ends were 7 bases for V and 3 bases for J; bases not matched to a gene: 3. Germline V gene lookup returns CDR1 KGHSH and CDR2 LQKENI. The CDR3 is made up of 14 amino acids. Here the CDR3 DNA reads TGTGCCAGCTACCGGGACAGGGGGACAGATACGCAGTATTTT. Translated, it gives CASYRDRGTDTQYF.

The rearrangement joins TRBV5-8 to TRBJ2-3; TRBD2 aligns across 13 bases. Germline CDR1 and CDR2: SGHTS and YDEGEE. V was pared by 5 bases and J by 1 base, with 4 bases of the junction left unmatched. This CDR3 contains 16 residues. The DNA of the CDR3 is TGTGCCAGCAGTGCCGGGACTAGCGGGGGCACAGATACGCAGTATTTT. Its translation: CASSAGTSGGTDTQYF.

This clone was seen a few times. The chain uses TRBV5-1 and TRBJ1-2, with a possible D match to TRBD1 (6 bases). Germline V gene sequence: CDR1 SGHRS, CDR2 YFSETQ. V shed 0 bases and J shed 4 bases, with 19 bases lying between them. This CDR3 has 17 amino acids. The CDR3, as DNA: TGCGCCAGCAGCTTGGACTCCCAGACAGGTTCCATCTATGGCTACACCTTC. Its translation is CASSLDSQTGSIYGYTF.

The J gene is TRBJ2-1, the V gene TRBV14; 11 bases line up with TRBD2. From germline, CDR1 is SGHDN and CDR2 FVKESK. The length of the CDR3 is 20 residues. V dropped 3 bases and J dropped 0; count of bases not matched to a gene: 13. CDR3 nucleotides: TGTGCCAGCAGCCATTTTATGGCTAGCGGGAGGTTGAGCTCCTACAATGAGCAGTTCTTC. Encoded protein: CASSHFMASGRLSSYNEQFF.

This clone was seen a few times. The rearrangement links TRBV18 to TRBJ2-3; tentative D call: TRBD1 (6 bases). The CDR3 sequence is 13 residues long. The germline V gene encodes CDR1 KGHSH and CDR2 LQKENI. V gave up 3 bases and J gave up 6 bases, with 10 bases separating them. The CDR3 coding sequence is TGTGCCAGCTCACCTTACAGGGAGGATACGCAGTATTTT. As protein: CASSPYREDTQYF.

The chain recombines TRBV14 with TRBJ2-7; perhaps TRBD2 as D (5 bases). The germline V gene encodes CDR1 SGHDN and CDR2 FVKESK. The length of the CDR3 is 15 residues. Trimming took off 8 bases at V and 3 bases at J, with 20 bases between the two ends. The CDR3 region is CASRNRGSVGYEQYF. Here the CDR3 DNA reads TGTGCCAGCCGGAATCGTGGGAGTGTCGGCTACGAGCAGTACTTC.

V and J are TRBV15 and TRBJ1-5, with 7 nucleotides matching TRBD1. Per the germline V gene, CDR1 is LNHNV and CDR2 is YYDKDF (reference sequence). CDR3 length: 22 amino acids. After removal of 0 bases from V and 0 bases from J, the junction contained 20 bases not matched to a gene. CDR3: CATSRERGQKGAGQISNQPQHF. The DNA for the CDR3 is TGTGCCACCAGCAGAGAACGAGGGCAGAAGGGGGCCGGACAGATTAGCAATCAGCCCCAGCATTTT. The variable domain in full, completed from reference TRBV15 and TRBJ1-5, reads DAMVIQNPRYQVTQFGKPVTLSCSQTLNHNVMYWYQQKSSQAPKLLFHYYDKDFNNEADTPDNFQSRRPNTSFCFLDIRSPGLGDTAMYLCATSRERGQKGAGQISNQPQHFGDGTRLSIL.